This T cell receptor beta chain was found in a study of T-cell memory formation after mild COVID-19 (dated by TCRdb to 2020 to 2023). Broadly, across the study: Most TCR sequence clusters were specific to one of the two donors. The cohort was made up of two young adult volunteers, one female and one male, who were previously healthy. In a couple of donors, T-cell clones that expanded and contracted after mild COVID-19 were tracked by sequencing TCRalpha and TCRbeta repertoires over time.

From the cysteine up to the phenylalanine, the CDR3 has a length of 17 residues. This entry keeps only the CDR3 DNA: 51 bases, framed from base 1. CDR1 and CDR2 are read off the germline V gene as MNHEY and SVGAGI. V is shortened by 5 bases, J by 5 bases, and the region joining them spans 22 bases. The paper as a whole reports these results and caveats: From day 15 to 85, contracting clones showed balanced CD4/CD8 phenotypes, whereas a second wave of clones that expanded from day 15 to 37 leaned towards CD4+. Only a couple of mild cases were covered in the study, and larger cohorts including severe cases with pre-infection samples were considered necessary. SARS-CoV-2 specificity of the second-wave clones peaking on day 37 was not confirmed. Some responding clones were detected in pre-infection memory, suggesting pre-existing cross-reactive memory T cells joined the SARS-CoV-2 response. Contracting CD4+ clones appeared mostly in the CM and EM memory subsets, whereas CD8+ clones were enriched in EMRA.

About this clonotype itself: There is no known antigen for this receptor. No base qualities exist here, and no much larger clone lies one base off it.

Instrument used: Illumina NovaSeq 6000. Using 5'RACE with constant-segment primers, TCRalpha and TCRbeta cDNA libraries were constructed, with sample barcodes and unique molecular identifiers added in the process. RNA was extracted from every sample with Trizol reagent. Libraries were amplified in two PCR steps, with a second sample barcode and Illumina TruSeq adapters added in the second step. The libraries were sequenced on an Illumina NovaSeq using 2 x 150 bp paired-end reads. The authors' pipeline ran thus. With migec v1.2.7, reads were demultiplexed and then collapsed into UMI-guided consensus sequences. With mixcr v2.1.11, UMI consensuses were aligned to TRA and TRB V and J templates and assembled into clonotypes. A clonotype was counted as expanded or contracted only when both edgeR and NoisET called the clonotype significant, with the noise models trained on biological replicates. For edgeR calls, the thresholds were a false discovery rate-adjusted p below 0.01 and a log2 fold-change of 1. PCA with hierarchical clustering of max-normalized trajectories of the 1000 most abundant clonotypes was used as exploratory dynamics analysis. Each responding clone was given a CD4 or CD8 phenotype based on the CD4+ and CD8+ repertoires, which had been sequenced separately. In-frame beta chains were kept once TCRdb had trimmed the public reads at Q25 with fastp and called clones with MiXCR. Here each entry gathers all rows of one CDR3 protein and keeps the most common genes and DNA. TCRdb, not the original authors, processed these V and J calls. This sample is represented by approximately 230,000 distinct CDR3 sequences; about 17% of them were singletons. The ten largest clones represent approximately 3.6% of the sample.

Ficoll-Paque density gradient centrifugation was the method used to isolate PBMCs. Sequenced: PBMCs or a T cell subset sorted from them (not recorded which). The rearranged segments are TRBV6-5 and TRBJ2-1; TRBD1 might be the D gene, on 6 matching bases. This TCR derives from a man aged 18-30 years who had mild COVID-19 (a few samples of this study predate the infection). The sample titles of this study are shuffled in the database, so cell type and time point are left out; the donor was told from shared clones. The CDR3 protein sequence reads: CASSAPHTGFSHNEQFF. The DNA sequence reads TGTGCCAGCAGTGCGCCTCACACAGGGTTTTCCCACAATGAGCAGTTCTTC.